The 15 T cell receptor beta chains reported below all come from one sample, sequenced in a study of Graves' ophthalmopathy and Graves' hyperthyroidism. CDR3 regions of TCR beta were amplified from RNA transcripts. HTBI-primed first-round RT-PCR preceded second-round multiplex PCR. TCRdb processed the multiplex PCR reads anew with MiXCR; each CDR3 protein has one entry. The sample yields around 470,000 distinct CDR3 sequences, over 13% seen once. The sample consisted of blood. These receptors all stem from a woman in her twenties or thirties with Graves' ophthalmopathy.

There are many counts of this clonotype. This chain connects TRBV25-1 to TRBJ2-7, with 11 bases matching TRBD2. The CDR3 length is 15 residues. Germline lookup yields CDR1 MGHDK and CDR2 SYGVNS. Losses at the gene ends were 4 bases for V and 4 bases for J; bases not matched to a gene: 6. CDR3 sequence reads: CASSAPGLAVYEQYF. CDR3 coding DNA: TGTGCCAGCAGTGCCCCGGGACTAGCGGTATACGAGCAGTACTTC.

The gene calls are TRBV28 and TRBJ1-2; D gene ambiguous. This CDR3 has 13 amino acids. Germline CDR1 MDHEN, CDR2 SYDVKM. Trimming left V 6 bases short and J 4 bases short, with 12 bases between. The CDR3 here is CASRPRAGYGYTF. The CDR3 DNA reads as TGTGCCAGCAGACCGAGGGCAGGCTATGGCTACACCTTC.

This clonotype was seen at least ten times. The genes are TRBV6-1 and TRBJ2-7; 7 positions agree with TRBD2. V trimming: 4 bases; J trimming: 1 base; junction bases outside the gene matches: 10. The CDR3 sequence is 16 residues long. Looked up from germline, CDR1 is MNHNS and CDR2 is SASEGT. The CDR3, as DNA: TGTGCCAGCAGTGCCCGCCGGGCGGGAGATTCCTACGAGCAGTACTTC. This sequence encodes CASSARRAGDSYEQYF.

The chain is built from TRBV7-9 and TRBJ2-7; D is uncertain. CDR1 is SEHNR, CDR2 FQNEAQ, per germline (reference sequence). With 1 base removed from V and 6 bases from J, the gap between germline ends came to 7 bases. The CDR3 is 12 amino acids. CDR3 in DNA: TGTGCCAGCAGCTTAGTACAGCTCGAGCAGTACTTC. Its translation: CASSLVQLEQYF.

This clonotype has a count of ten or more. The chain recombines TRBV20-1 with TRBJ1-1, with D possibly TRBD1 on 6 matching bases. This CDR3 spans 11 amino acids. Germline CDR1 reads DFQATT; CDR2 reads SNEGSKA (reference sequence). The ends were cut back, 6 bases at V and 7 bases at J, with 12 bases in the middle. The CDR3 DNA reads TGCAGTGCGCCGACAGGAGATGAAGCTTTCTTT. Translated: CSAPTGDEAFF.

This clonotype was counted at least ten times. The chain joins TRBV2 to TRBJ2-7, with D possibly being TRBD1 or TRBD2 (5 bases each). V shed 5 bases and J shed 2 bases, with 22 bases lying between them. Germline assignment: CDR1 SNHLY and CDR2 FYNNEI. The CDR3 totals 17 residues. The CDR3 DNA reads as TGTGCCAGCAGTCATCCCGTCGGTATGGGGGTTACCTACGAGCAGTACTTC. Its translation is CASSHPVGMGVTYEQYF.

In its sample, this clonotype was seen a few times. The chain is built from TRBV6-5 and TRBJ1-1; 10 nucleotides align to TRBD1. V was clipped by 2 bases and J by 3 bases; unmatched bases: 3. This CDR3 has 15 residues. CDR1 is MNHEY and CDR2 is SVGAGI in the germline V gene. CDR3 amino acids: CASSYTDRGHTEAFF. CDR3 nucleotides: TGTGCCAGCAGTTACACCGACAGGGGGCACACTGAAGCTTTCTTT.

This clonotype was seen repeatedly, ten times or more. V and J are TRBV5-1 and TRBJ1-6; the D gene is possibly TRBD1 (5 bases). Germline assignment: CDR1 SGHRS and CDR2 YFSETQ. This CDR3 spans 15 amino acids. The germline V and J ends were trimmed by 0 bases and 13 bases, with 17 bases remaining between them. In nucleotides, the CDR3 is TGCGCCAGCAGCTTGGCTGGGACCACCCAATCTCCCCTCCACTTT. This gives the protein CASSLAGTTQSPLHF.

CDR3 sequence: CASSYGTFYEQYF. CDR3 nucleotide sequence: TGTGCCAGCAGCTACGGGACTTTTTACGAGCAGTACTTC. The genes are TRBV6-5 and TRBJ2-7; perhaps TRBD2 as D (6 bases). The CDR3 runs to 13 residues. Per germline, CDR1 MNHEY and CDR2 SVGAGI. V dropped 6 bases and J dropped 4 bases, with 13 bases sitting between them.

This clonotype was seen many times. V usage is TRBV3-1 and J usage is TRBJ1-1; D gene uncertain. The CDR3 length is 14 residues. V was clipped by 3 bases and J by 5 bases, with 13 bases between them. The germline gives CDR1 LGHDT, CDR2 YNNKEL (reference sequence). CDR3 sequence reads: CASSHHLGNTEAFF. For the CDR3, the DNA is TGTGCCAGCAGCCATCACCTAGGGAATACTGAAGCTTTCTTT.

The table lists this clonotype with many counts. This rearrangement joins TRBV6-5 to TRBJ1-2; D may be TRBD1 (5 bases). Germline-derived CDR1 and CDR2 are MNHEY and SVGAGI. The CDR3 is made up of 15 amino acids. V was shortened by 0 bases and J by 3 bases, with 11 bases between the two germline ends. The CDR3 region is CASSYSGHVYYGYTF. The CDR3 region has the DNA TGTGCCAGCAGTTACTCCGGACACGTTTACTATGGCTACACCTTC.

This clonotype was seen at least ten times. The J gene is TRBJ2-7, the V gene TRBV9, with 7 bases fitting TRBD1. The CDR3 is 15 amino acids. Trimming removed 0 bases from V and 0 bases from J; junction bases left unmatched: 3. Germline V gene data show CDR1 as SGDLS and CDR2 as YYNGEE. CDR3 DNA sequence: TGTGCCAGCAGCGTAGGACAGGGAGACTCCTACGAGCAGTACTTC. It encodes CASSVGQGDSYEQYF.

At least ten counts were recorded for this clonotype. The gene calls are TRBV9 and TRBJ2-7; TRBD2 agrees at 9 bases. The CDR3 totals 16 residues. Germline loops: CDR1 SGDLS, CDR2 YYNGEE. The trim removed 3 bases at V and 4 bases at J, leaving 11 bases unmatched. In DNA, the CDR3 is TGTGCCAGCAGCGCGCAAACGGGACTAGCAAGGTACGAGCAGTACTTC. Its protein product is CASSAQTGLARYEQYF.

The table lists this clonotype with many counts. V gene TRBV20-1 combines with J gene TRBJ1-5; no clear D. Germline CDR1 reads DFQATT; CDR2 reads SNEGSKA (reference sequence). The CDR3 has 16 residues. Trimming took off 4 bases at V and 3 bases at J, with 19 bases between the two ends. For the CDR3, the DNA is TGCAGTGCTATCCCGAGGTCGGGCAGGTACAATCAGCCCCAGCATTTT. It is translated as CSAIPRSGRYNQPQHF.

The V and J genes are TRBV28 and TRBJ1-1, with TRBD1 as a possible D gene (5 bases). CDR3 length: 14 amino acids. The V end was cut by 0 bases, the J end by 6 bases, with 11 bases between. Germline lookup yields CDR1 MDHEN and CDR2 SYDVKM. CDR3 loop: CASSLWVGAAEAFF. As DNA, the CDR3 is TGTGCCAGCAGTTTATGGGTCGGGGCAGCTGAAGCTTTCTTT.